The entry below gives a single TCR beta chain sequence along with its context. The antigen it binds to is not known. Within one base of it there is no much larger clone, and no base qualities were kept. The donors belonged to the validation cohort of about 120 subjects, which was separate from the 666-subject first cohort. The sample comes from a study of cytomegalovirus exposure and HLA in healthy donors (dated by TCRdb to the late 2010s). About the study as a whole: According to a later analysis, the roughly 120 validation repertoires were produced on the same platform as the approximately 690 repertoires of the first cohort. A separate validation cohort of 100 to 150 different subjects was used in addition to the 666-subject first cohort. The study was designed to test whether signatures of past pathogen exposure could be identified by cataloging public T cell receptors. To predict cytomegalovirus infection status, the study combined high-throughput TCR immunosequencing, statistical association of individual TCRs with disease status, and machine learning. On the study overall, not on this receptor specifically: A later analysis found that TCRs clustered in the first cohort also tended to co-occur in the 120 validation repertoires, with about 94% of cluster scores above 0. A few of the identified cytomegalovirus-associated TCR beta chains were confirmed in vitro to be specific for cytomegalovirus antigens. The classifier was reported to diagnose cytomegalovirus status with high specificity and sensitivity in both the original cohort and the validation cohort. All 120 or so repertoires were used to score co-occurrence in the validation cohort in a later analysis, because that analysis had no HLA typing for the cohort. Across donors, most TCR sequences were observed very rarely, whereas some public TCRs were present in many individuals. The study gave a list of 150 to 200 TCR beta chains associated with cytomegalovirus. According to the authors, the approach could potentially be generalized to other disease states and immunological phenotypes.

Trimming removed 5 bases from V and 7 bases from J; the gene matches leave 3 bases unexplained. Measured from the cysteine to the phenylalanine, the CDR3 is 13 residues long. The DNA shown is the 39-base CDR3, in frame from base 1. The germline V gene yields SGHDN for CDR1 and FVKESK for CDR2. The library was built by means of the immunoSEQ multiplex PCR assay. The published analysis was carried out like this. To diagnose cytomegalovirus status from the catalog of TCR beta chain sequences, a statistical classification framework was built. The table comes from immuneACCESS by way of TCRdb, which keeps in-frame sequences with V and J called. Part of the clones is missing from these tables; in studies checked, under half for an unresolved V gene and the rest for unknown reasons. V, J and clone size are those of that table, while D and trimming were read from the DNA. The sample data list roughly 150,000 clones, and 70% to 90% of these were observed just once. The ten largest clonotypes hold just under 3% of the sample.

This clonotype originated in a man aged 18 to 29 in good health and CMV-seronegative. Sequencing was performed on PBMCs. The chain uses TRBV14 and TRBJ2-4, with TRBD1 matching 9 junction bases. The bases are TGTGCCAGCAGCTCGGACAGGGGCAACATTCAGTACTTC. It specifies CASSSDRGNIQYF.